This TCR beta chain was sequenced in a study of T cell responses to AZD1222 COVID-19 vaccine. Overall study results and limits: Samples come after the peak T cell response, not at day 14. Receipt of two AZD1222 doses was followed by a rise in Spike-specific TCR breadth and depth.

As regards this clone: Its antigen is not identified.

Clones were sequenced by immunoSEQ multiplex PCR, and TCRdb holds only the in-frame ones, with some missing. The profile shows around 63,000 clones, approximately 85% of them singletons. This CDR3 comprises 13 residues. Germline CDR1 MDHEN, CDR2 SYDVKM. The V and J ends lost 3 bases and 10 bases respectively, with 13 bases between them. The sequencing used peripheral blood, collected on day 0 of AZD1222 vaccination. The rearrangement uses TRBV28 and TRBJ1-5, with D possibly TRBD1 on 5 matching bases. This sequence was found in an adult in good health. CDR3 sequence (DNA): TGTGCCAGCAGTTTGGGGACCGAAGTACCCCAGCATTTT. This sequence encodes CASSLGTEVPQHF.